This T cell receptor beta chain was profiled in a study of cytomegalovirus exposure and HLA in healthy donors. The CDR3 runs to 14 residues. V lost 5 bases, J lost 4 bases, and 5 bases stayed unmatched. Germline CDR1 MNHNS, CDR2 SASEGT. The table lists this clone with a count of one. The donors were members of the approximately 120-subject validation cohort (separate from the roughly 670-subject first cohort). The assay was immunoSEQ multiplex PCR, and TCRdb's table has in-frame clones only and misses some. The table lists some 310,000 clones, around 90% of them singletons. The sequence was collected from a man younger than 40 in good health and CMV-seronegative. J is TRBJ1-2 and V is TRBV6-1; 9 nucleotides line up with TRBD1. Sample: PBMCs. The CDR3 DNA is TGTGCCAGCAGTCGGGACAGGGCGGGCTATGGCTACACCTTC. Its protein is CASSRDRAGYGYTF.